This TCR beta chain was captured by sequencing in a study of technical replicates of blood from a handful of donors. This table comes from immunoSEQ multiplex PCR, and its TCRdb copy is limited to in-frame clones, with some not included. In the table there are about 75,000 clones, 91% of which are singletons. Germline CDR1 and CDR2: MDHEN and SYDVKM. The ends were cut back, 11 bases at V and 2 bases at J, with 14 bases in the middle. The CDR3 contains 13 residues. This chain joins TRBV28 and TRBJ2-3, with a possible D match to TRBD1 (6 bases). The sample was T cells isolated from PBMCs. This clonotype originated in a human donor in good health. Some clones in this sample may be carry-over from other donors' samples. DNA for the CDR3: TGTGCCTATGGGACACTTGACACAGATACGCAGTATTTT. It encodes CAYGTLDTDTQYF.